One TCR beta chain is described in this entry. Its antigen remains unidentified. The data were obtained in a study of cytomegalovirus exposure and HLA in healthy donors. Study results and caveats: Roughly uniform depth of sequencing across donors was assumed in presence/absence analyses. Associated with HLA alleles at 0.05 false discovery rate in a later analysis were about 17,000 TCR beta sequences. Accurate prediction of most subjects' HLA-A and HLA-B alleles from TCR beta sequences was reported. Data from an earlier analysis indicated that most TCR beta V segments were productive either about 90% or about 30% of the time.

The CDR3 contains 12 residues. CDR1 and CDR2 from the germline V gene are SGHNT and YENEEA. Trimming at V came to 5 bases and at J to 8 bases, leaving 5 bases not matched to a gene. With 60 Vbeta and 13 Jbeta primers, the PCR was carried out. The table came from immunoSEQ multiplex PCR; TCRdb's copy has only in-frame clones and leaves some out. This sample has nearly 95,000 clones, with about four fifths found just once. Sequencing was performed on PBMCs. This chain links TRBV11-3 with TRBJ1-1; 7 bases agree with TRBD1. The origin of this receptor is a woman aged 40 to 50 in good health and CMV-seronegative. The CDR3 loop reads CASSVGDSEAFF. The CDR3 region has the DNA TGTGCCAGCAGCGTTGGGGACAGCGAAGCTTTCTTT.